One and the same sample provided the 20 T cell receptor beta chains below, sequenced in a study of T-cell memory formation after mild COVID-19. TCRdb passed the 5' RACE reads through MiXCR, listing each CDR3 protein once. Among just over 350,000 distinct CDR3 sequences listed, about 15% were seen once. The specimen was PBMCs or a T cell subset sorted from them (not recorded which). Receptors originate from a man aged 18 to 29 who had mild COVID-19 (a few samples of this study predate the infection). Cell type and time point are not known.

This clonotype has a handful of counts. The CDR3, as DNA: TGTGCCAGCAGGAAGGGAGCGGGGGAAGAGACCCAGTACTTC. It translates to CASRKGAGEETQYF. The chain links TRBV6-5 to TRBJ2-5, with 8 bases that match TRBD2. Germline V gives CDR1 MNHEY, CDR2 SVGAGI. The CDR3 is 14 amino acids. V trimming: 6 bases; J trimming: 3 bases; junction bases outside the gene matches: 6.

This clonotype was observed at least ten times. The chain couples TRBV20-1 to TRBJ1-5; D not resolved. From germline, CDR1 is DFQATT and CDR2 SNEGSKA (reference sequence). The CDR3 runs 13 residues. The V and J ends lost 2 bases and 6 bases respectively, with 11 bases between them. CDR3 coding DNA: TGCAGTGCTAGACCCCAAAACAGTCAGCCCCAGCATTTT. Its protein product is CSARPQNSQPQHF.

This clonotype was observed a handful of times. The chain links TRBV15 to TRBJ2-1; D may correspond to TRBD1 or TRBD2 (5 bases each). Trimming pared 0 bases from V and 1 base from J, leaving 7 bases between. Looked up from germline, CDR1 is LNHNV and CDR2 is YYDKDF (reference sequence). This CDR3 has 15 amino acids. The CDR3 loop reads CATSREGESYNEQFF. In DNA, the CDR3 is TGTGCCACCAGCAGAGAAGGGGAGTCCTACAATGAGCAGTTCTTC.

This clonotype was seen more than once but under ten times. The rearrangement links TRBV20-1 to TRBJ1-5; D remains unclear. CDR3 length equals 12 residues. V was pared by 6 bases and J by 7 bases, with 13 bases between. Per germline, CDR1 DFQATT and CDR2 SNEGSKA (reference sequence). The CDR3 nucleotides read TGCAGTGCCCAGTTGCCGGGGCAGCCCCAGCATTTT. This translates into CSAQLPGQPQHF.

This clonotype was seen repeatedly, ten times or more. The rearrangement uses TRBV5-1 and TRBJ2-1; tentatively, D is TRBD1 (6 bases). This CDR3 is 16 amino acids long. CDR1 SGHRS and CDR2 YFSETQ come from the germline V gene. V lost 0 bases to trimming and J lost 8 bases, with 18 bases between them. CDR3: CASSLVLGTPGDEQFF. The CDR3 DNA sequence: TGCGCCAGCAGCTTGGTACTTGGGACACCTGGGGATGAGCAGTTCTTC.

The sample holds many counts of this clonotype. The chain joins TRBV7-8 to TRBJ1-5; D unclear. This CDR3 is 15 amino acids long. Germline CDR1 is SGHVS and CDR2 is FQNEAQ. The V and J ends lost 8 bases and 0 bases respectively, with 14 bases between them. The CDR3 coding sequence is TGTGCCAGCGGGCCAACGGCGGTTAGCAATCAGCCCCAGCATTTT. Protein: CASGPTAVSNQPQHF.

The chain combines TRBV11-3 with TRBJ2-1, with a tentative D call TRBD2 (7 bases). Germline V gene data show CDR1 as SGHNT and CDR2 as YENEEA. CDR3 length equals 13 residues. Trimming took 5 bases from V and 9 from J, leaving 14 bases between them. CDR3 sequence: CASSTQGGSEQFF. The CDR3 DNA follows: TGTGCCAGCAGCACACAGGGAGGGAGTGAGCAGTTCTTC.

This clonotype was picked up a small number of times. The chain combines TRBV24-1 with TRBJ1-5, with no clear D. V was clipped by 4 bases and J by 0 bases, with 6 bases between them. The CDR3 is 14 amino acids. Per germline, CDR1 KGHDR and CDR2 SFDVKD. The CDR3 bases are TGTGCCACCAGTGACAACTATAGCAATCAGCCCCAGCATTTT. Its translation: CATSDNYSNQPQHF.

V gene TRBV13 combines with J gene TRBJ2-5; D may match TRBD1 or TRBD2 (5 bases each). The CDR3 is 14 residues long. Germline assignment: CDR1 PRHDT and CDR2 FYEKMQ (reference sequence). V was clipped by 9 bases and J by 5 bases, with 19 bases between them. The CDR3 coding sequence is TGTGCCAGTAAACCGAGGGGTGTCGAGGAGACCCAGTACTTC. Its translation: CASKPRGVEETQYF.

This clonotype was counted a few times. The gene calls are TRBV7-8 and TRBJ2-2; TRBD1 aligns across 11 bases. CDR3 length equals 17 residues. J was trimmed by 6 bases and V by 4 bases; bases with no gene match: 10. Germline CDR1 and CDR2: SGHVS and FQNEAQ. The CDR3 here is CASSYNRDRGRSGELFF. CDR3 DNA sequence: TGTGCCAGCAGCTACAACCGGGACAGGGGGAGGTCCGGGGAGCTGTTTTTT.

The chain links TRBV7-9 to TRBJ1-6; 7 nucleotides match TRBD1. Per germline, CDR1 SEHNR and CDR2 FQNEAQ (reference sequence). The CDR3 length is 15 residues. After removal of 1 base from V and 6 bases from J, the junction contained 3 bases not matched to a gene. CDR3 bases: TGTGCCAGCAGCTTAGACGGACAGGTTAATTCACCCCTCCACTTT. Residues: CASSLDGQVNSPLHF.

The chain is built from TRBV28 and TRBJ2-1; D not resolved. The germline V gene encodes CDR1 MDHEN and CDR2 SYDVKM. The CDR3 sequence is 13 residues long. Trimming stripped 5 bases from V and 6 bases from J, with 11 bases between. CDR3 loop: CASSAPASNEQFF. The CDR3 DNA follows: TGTGCCAGCAGTGCCCCCGCTAGCAATGAGCAGTTCTTC.

This clonotype was detected many times. V and J are TRBV7-2 and TRBJ2-1; D assignment may be TRBD1 or TRBD2 (6 bases each). The V gene lost 3 bases and the J gene lost 6 bases, with 15 bases spanning the gap. Germline V gene lookup returns CDR1 SGHTA and CDR2 FQGNSA. There are 15 residues in the CDR3. This CDR3 reads CASSFRGGGFNEQFF. The CDR3 DNA is TGTGCCAGCAGCTTCCGAGGGGGAGGATTCAATGAGCAGTTCTTC.

This clonotype was seen a few times. The gene calls are TRBV4-1 and TRBJ2-5, with 7 bases identical to TRBD1. CDR1 is MGHRA, CDR2 YSYEKL, per germline. Losses at the gene ends were 1 base for V and 7 bases for J; bases not matched to a gene: 9. The CDR3 runs 15 residues. The CDR3: CASSQVAQGYGTQYF. The CDR3 DNA reads TGCGCCAGCAGCCAAGTAGCACAGGGGTACGGGACCCAGTACTTC.

This clonotype occurred a few times. The rearrangement uses TRBV6-2 or TRBV6-3 and TRBJ2-1; D might be TRBD1 (6 bases). Germline V gene data show CDR1 as MNHEY and CDR2 as SVGEGT. The V end was cut by 7 bases, the J end by 12 bases, with 25 bases between. This CDR3 comprises 15 residues. CDR3 loop: CASNGPGHSPRGQFF. In DNA, the CDR3 is TGTGCCAGCAACGGACCGGGACACTCCCCTCGGGGGCAGTTCTTC.

This clonotype has more than one count but fewer than ten. The V call is TRBV10-3, the J call TRBJ2-7, with 9 bases identical to TRBD2. CDR1 and CDR2 from the germline V gene are ENHRY and SYGVKD. This CDR3 spans 15 amino acids. V lost 4 bases and J lost 0; bases outside the gene matches: 4. DNA for the CDR3: TGTGCCATCAGTGTGCCTAGCGGGGCCTCCTACGAGCAGTACTTC. It encodes CAISVPSGASYEQYF.

This clonotype was detected only a few times. This sequence joins TRBV7-9 and TRBJ1-5; D ambiguous. CDR3 length: 14 residues. Germline CDR1 SEHNR, CDR2 FQNEAQ (reference sequence). V was clipped by 4 bases and J by 0 bases, with 7 bases between them. In DNA form, the CDR3 reads TGTGCCAGCAGCTACTACGATAGCAATCAGCCCCAGCATTTT. It encodes CASSYYDSNQPQHF. Looking up the rest from reference TRBV7-9 and TRBJ1-5 gives the full variable domain: DTGVSQNPRHKITKRGQNVTFRCDPISEHNRLYWYRQTLGQGPEFLTYFQNEAQLEKSRLLSDRFSAERPKGSFSTLEIQRTEQGDSAMYLCASSYYDSNQPQHFGDGTRLSIL.

This chain uses TRBV29-1 with TRBJ1-5, with 7 bases identical to TRBD1. The V and J ends lost 6 bases and 4 bases, in that order; junction bases with no gene match: 9. This CDR3 region has 14 residues. Germline V CDR1 and CDR2: SQVTM, ANQGSEA. DNA for the CDR3: TGCAGCGTCTCTGCCGCCAGGGGGAATCAGCCCCAGCATTTT. This translates into CSVSAARGNQPQHF.

Ten or more counts support this clonotype. The chain couples TRBV7-2 to TRBJ1-2, with a tentative D call TRBD1 (6 bases). Between the trimmed V and J ends, which lost 1 base and 0 bases, there was a span of 15 bases. Germline V gives CDR1 SGHTA, CDR2 FQGNSA. The CDR3 loop spans 17 amino acids. The CDR3 spells CASSLEGPGASNYGYTF. For the CDR3, the DNA is TGTGCCAGCAGCTTAGAAGGGCCAGGGGCCTCTAACTATGGCTACACCTTC. Combining the CDR3 with reference TRBV7-2 and TRBJ1-2 gives the whole variable domain GAGVSQSPSNKVTEKGKDVELRCDPISGHTALYWYRQSLGQGLEFLIYFQGNSAPDKSGLPSDRFSAERTGGSVSTLTIQRTQQEDSAVYLCASSLEGPGASNYGYTFGSGTRLTVV.

This clonotype was counted only a few times. The J gene is TRBJ2-3, the V gene TRBV20-1; tentatively, D is TRBD1 (5 bases). CDR1 and CDR2 (germline): DFQATT, SNEGSKA (reference sequence). The CDR3 covers 15 residues. V was pared by 6 bases and J by 4 bases, with 20 bases between. This CDR3 is CSAPWEGARADTQYF. The CDR3 coding sequence is TGCAGTGCCCCGTGGGAAGGGGCGCGTGCAGATACGCAGTATTTT.